Listed here is a single TCR beta chain. The clone's antigen remains unknown. No base quality values were provided; no much bigger clone lies one nucleotide off. These data originate in a study of PD-1 blockade in classical Hodgkin lymphoma (dated by TCRdb to between 2020 and 2021). Study-wide context: Nivolumab dosing was 3 mg/kg intravenously every 2 weeks, continuing until either disease progression or unacceptable toxicity. The study used CyTOF and TCR beta sequencing to define a peripheral blood immune signature of response to PD-1 blockade in classical Hodgkin lymphoma.

The Qiagen DNeasy kit was used to extract genomic DNA from unsorted PBMCs and from the negatively selected CD4+ and CD8+ fractions. TCR beta CDR3 regions were subjected to amplification by immunoSEQ multiplex PCR with primers that anneal to V and J segments. A synthetic immune receptor repertoire was used to minimize amplification bias, and any remaining bias was removed computationally after sequencing. Per the original workflow: Custom Python scripts were used to quantify repertoire diversity as the Shannon entropy index. The unsorted, CD4+ and CD8+ repertoires were each analyzed separately, with the exception of combined analyses, where CD4+ and CD8+ sequences were merged in silico. A clone counted as expanded when the clone's frequency after treatment rose at least 2-fold relative to C1D1, and clones undetected at baseline were given a pseudocount of 0.5. Clones with 0 or 1 copy at C1D1 were defined as singleton clones, while clones with 2 or more copies were defined as non-singleton clones. Clones expanded in unsorted samples were labelled as CD4+, CD8+ or unknown by matching protein sequences in sorted samples from the same patient. Wilcoxon tests on paired samples were used to test diversity changes from C1D1 to C4D1. TCRdb carries this immuneACCESS record with in-frame sequences only. Its versions omit some clonotypes, under half of them owing to an unresolved V gene in the studies checked, with the rest unexplained. V and J calls and clone size are copied from that table; D and trimming were computed from the DNA. The sample yields 3,900 or so clones; about four fifths were counted once. Roughly 34% of the sample lies in the top ten.

CDR1 is given as MDHEN and CDR2 as SYDVKM, both from the germline V gene. Taken from cysteine to phenylalanine, the CDR3 has 15 residues. Only the CDR3 part of the read is kept: 45 bases, read in frame from the first base. The V and J ends are trimmed by 2 bases and 5 bases, leaving 16 bases between them. What the authors observed across the whole study: The study was limited to a single clinical trial cohort, and causes of repertoire differences, possibly disease activity or prior therapy, remained undefined. Diversity was lower in patients who began nivolumab less than 1 year after ASCT, so these patients were left out of later analyses to avoid confounding by immune reconstitution. Baseline TCR diversity was reported as lower in newly diagnosed patients than in healthy donors, and lower still in relapsed/refractory patients. CD4+ but not CD8+ TCR diversity rose significantly by C4D1 (p=0.0027 vs p=0.16), most apparent in complete responders (p=0.02). Trial patients with a complete response had baseline diversity similar to that of newly diagnosed patients, while partial responders and progressors had significantly lower diversity.

Read against the paper, the sample's time point label means: cycle 1 day 1 (C1D1), immediately before nivolumab initiation. Every trial patient had relapsed following autologous stem cell transplantation, and prior brentuximab vedotin exposure was what differed among cohorts A, B and C. A total of around 59 patients with relapsed/refractory classical Hodgkin lymphoma made up the trial cohort, and each patient's best overall response was complete response, partial response or progressive disease. Single-agent nivolumab was administered to trial patients in the multi-cohort phase II CheckMate 205 trial. An independent review committee assessed best overall response using the 2007 International Working Group response criteria. Trial PBMCs were collected just before the start of nivolumab (C1D1) and during therapy at cycle 2 day 1 and cycle 4 day 1. Peripheral blood was collected in 8 mL Vacutainer Cell Preparation Tubes, from which PBMCs were isolated by centrifugation and then cryopreserved.

Recombination joined TRBV28 with TRBJ2-7; the D segment may tentatively be TRBD1 or TRBD2, each giving 6 matched bases. The input for sequencing was peripheral blood mononuclear cells (PBMCs), taken at baseline. The TCR was taken from a human donor with classical Hodgkin lymphoma. The nucleotides read TGTGCCAGCAGTTTAAGTCCGGGGGCATGGAACGAGCAGTACTTC. The encoded protein is CASSLSPGAWNEQYF.